Each of the 23 T cell receptor beta chains below was sequenced from the same sample in a study of shared clonotypes between healthy human individuals. Here immunoSEQ multiplex PCR was the method, and the copy in TCRdb shows in-frame clones only, minus some. The sample records about 490,000 clones, about 72% being singletons. The sequenced sample was PBMCs. The source of these receptors is a woman aged 40 to 49 in good health. Some clones in this sample may be carry-over from other donors' samples.

The chain uses TRBV29-1 and TRBJ2-7; perhaps TRBD1 as D (5 bases). The germline V gene has CDR1 SQVTM and CDR2 ANQGSEA. The germline V and J ends were trimmed by 6 bases and 0 bases, with 9 bases remaining between them. CDR3 length: 12 amino acids. This CDR3 reads CSVTENSYEQYF. CDR3 coding DNA: TGCAGCGTGACAGAGAACTCCTACGAGCAGTACTTC.

CDR3 sequence (DNA): TGCGCCAGCAGCTTGGCTCCGGGAGCTGTTCGGTACGAGCAGTACTTC. Its translation: CASSLAPGAVRYEQYF. The V call is TRBV5-1, the J call TRBJ2-7; tentative D call: TRBD2 (6 bases). V lost 0 bases and J 4 bases, leaving 17 bases between the germline ends. CDR1 SGHRS and CDR2 YFSETQ come from the germline V gene. The CDR3 is 16 residues long.

V usage is TRBV5-4 and J usage is TRBJ1-2, with a tentative D call TRBD1 (6 bases). Germline CDR1 and CDR2: SGHNT and YYREEE (reference sequence). This CDR3 contains 14 residues. V lost 4 bases and J 4 bases, leaving 14 bases between the germline ends. The CDR3 DNA reads as TGTGCCAGCAGCCCTACAGGGTCCGGCTATGGCTACACCTTC. Protein: CASSPTGSGYGYTF.

With regard to this clone: It may be a read error: a sequence one base away is much more abundant. The chain combines TRBV4-1 with TRBJ2-3, with unresolved D. Trimming stripped 4 bases from V and 2 bases from J, with 4 bases between. Germline CDR1 is MGHRA and CDR2 is YSYEKL. The CDR3 is 12 residues long. The CDR3, as DNA: TGCGCCAGCAGCCTGAACACAGATACGCAGTATTTT. Translation: CASSLNTDTQYF.

The chain uses TRBV9 and TRBJ1-3; D possibly corresponds to TRBD1 (5 bases). Germline-derived CDR1 and CDR2 are SGDLS and YYNGEE. This CDR3 is 16 amino acids long. Trimming removed 0 bases from V and 4 bases from J, with 14 bases in between. The CDR3 reads CASSVGMGLAGNTIYF. Here the CDR3 DNA reads TGTGCCAGCAGCGTAGGTATGGGGCTGGCCGGAAACACCATATATTTT.

This chain links TRBV6-5 with TRBJ1-1; D is unresolved. The CDR3 contains 15 residues. Germline V gives CDR1 MNHEY, CDR2 SVGAGI. Trimming shortened V by 2 bases and J by 10 bases, and 20 bases separated the two germline ends. For the CDR3, the DNA is TGTGCCAGCAGTTACACCCCGGGTCTGGGGAGAGGAGCTTTCTTT. Residues: CASSYTPGLGRGAFF.

This clone was seen once. The rearrangement links TRBV6-1 to TRBJ2-5, with D tentatively TRBD1 (5 bases). The CDR3 totals 13 residues. CDR1 is MNHNS, CDR2 SASEGT, per germline. The germline V and J ends were trimmed by 7 bases and 5 bases, with 14 bases remaining between them. In DNA, the CDR3 is TGTGCCAGCAACTCAGGGTTCGGGGAGACCCAGTACTTC. This codes for CASNSGFGETQYF.

This chain connects TRBV11-2 to TRBJ2-7; D not certain. This CDR3 region has 14 residues. Trimming pared 4 bases from V and 0 bases from J, leaving 10 bases between. Germline V CDR1 and CDR2: SGHAT, FQNNGV. This chain's CDR3 is CASSSHLSSYEQYF. The CDR3 nucleotides read TGTGCCAGCAGCTCCCATCTAAGCTCCTACGAGCAGTACTTC.

This clone has a handful of counts. This sequence joins TRBV19 and TRBJ1-1; tentative D call: TRBD1 (5 bases). V was clipped by 3 bases and J by 1 base, with 12 bases between them. Germline-derived CDR1 and CDR2 are LNHDA and SQIVND (reference sequence). The CDR3 has 15 residues. The CDR3 bases are TGTGCCAGTAGTATCGAGGCAGGGAGGAACACTGAAGCTTTCTTT. This translates into CASSIEAGRNTEAFF.

The V call is TRBV27, the J call TRBJ2-5, with D possibly being TRBD1 (5 bases). Per germline, CDR1 MNHEY and CDR2 SMNVEV (reference sequence). The CDR3 is 14 amino acids. Trimming removed 5 bases from V and 5 bases from J, with 15 bases in between. The CDR3: CASSVGLHAETQYF. CDR3 bases: TGTGCCAGCAGTGTGGGGCTTCATGCTGAGACCCAGTACTTC.

The chain links TRBV7-9 to TRBJ2-1; 10 positions match TRBD2. The CDR3 runs to 17 residues. Trimming at V came to 5 bases and at J to 6 bases, leaving 13 bases not matched to a gene. Germline loops: CDR1 SEHNR, CDR2 FQNEAQ (reference sequence). CDR3 sequence: CASSLLFSGRSPNEQFF. The DNA of the CDR3 is TGTGCCAGCAGCCTTTTATTTAGCGGGAGGTCCCCCAATGAGCAGTTCTTC.

Here the CDR3 DNA reads TGTGCCAGCAGCCCGACTGAAAGCACAGATACGCAGTATTTT. This gives the protein CASSPTESTDTQYF. The V gene is TRBV7-2, the J gene TRBJ2-3; D not resolved. V was pared by 5 bases and J by 0 bases, with 9 bases between. Germline V lookup: CDR1 SGHTA, CDR2 FQGNSA. The CDR3 is 14 amino acids.

This clone has a count of ten or more. V usage is TRBV7-2 and J usage is TRBJ2-3; 7 bases map to TRBD1. Germline V gene data show CDR1 as SGHTA and CDR2 as FQGNSA. The CDR3 covers 15 residues. The V gene end was trimmed by 1 base and the J gene end by 3 bases; junction bases not matched to a gene: 4. This chain's CDR3 is CASSLEGRGTDTQYF. CDR3 DNA: TGTGCCAGCAGCTTAGAGGGCAGGGGGACAGATACGCAGTATTTT.

This clone was seen only once. The J gene is TRBJ2-7, the V gene TRBV6-6, with D tentatively TRBD1 (6 bases). V lost 6 bases and J lost 6, with 15 bases in between. The CDR3 covers 13 residues. From germline, CDR1 is MNHNY and CDR2 SVGAGI (reference sequence). The CDR3 region has the DNA TGTGCCAGCAGGTTAGGGGGTAAATTCGAGCAGTACTTC. Translating it yields CASRLGGKFEQYF.

In its sample, this clone was seen a few times. The CDR3 is CAWSVSRTFTDTQYF. DNA of the CDR3: TGTGCCTGGAGTGTGAGTCGGACATTCACAGATACGCAGTATTTT. The J gene is TRBJ2-3, the V gene TRBV30, with D possibly TRBD1 on 5 matching bases. The CDR3 extends over 15 amino acids. Per germline, CDR1 GTSNPN and CDR2 SVGIG (reference sequence). Deletions cut 0 bases from V and 2 bases from J, with 12 bases between.

This chain links TRBV28 with TRBJ1-5; D might be TRBD1 (6 bases). Germline V gene sequence: CDR1 MDHEN, CDR2 SYDVKM. This CDR3 is 15 amino acids long. Trimming removed 3 bases at V and 0 bases at J, with 9 bases between. Here the CDR3 reads CASSLGHNSNQPQHF. CDR3 coding DNA: TGTGCCAGCAGTTTGGGACACAATAGCAATCAGCCCCAGCATTTT.

Only one count was recorded for this clone. It differs at one base from a far larger clone, so likely a read error. The identical CDR3 is also encoded by other nucleotide sequences in the sample. The chain recombines TRBV4-3 with TRBJ2-3; TRBD2 agrees at 8 bases. The CDR3 sequence is 14 residues long. Germline V CDR1 and CDR2: LGHNA, YSLEER. The CDR3: CASSQGLEADTQYF. In nucleotides, the CDR3 is TGCGCCAGCAGCCAGGGACTAGAGGCAGATACGCAGTACTTT.

Note on this clone: Other nucleotide sequences from this sample produce the same CDR3. The chain links TRBV15 to TRBJ1-1; no clear D. Germline assignment: CDR1 LNHNV and CDR2 YYDKDF (reference sequence). CDR3 length: 13 amino acids. V was trimmed by 0 bases and J by 0 bases, leaving 2 bases between them. The CDR3 region is CATSRDMNTEAFF. The CDR3 bases are TGTGCCACCAGCAGAGATATGAACACTGAAGCTTTCTTT.

V and J are TRBV10-2 and TRBJ1-1; D might be TRBD1 (5 bases). V lost 2 bases and J lost 3, with 10 bases in between. This CDR3 has 14 residues. The germline V gene encodes CDR1 WSHSY and CDR2 SAAADI. CDR3 amino acids: CASSEAGIDTEAFF. In DNA form, the CDR3 reads TGCGCCAGCAGTGAGGCAGGGATTGACACTGAAGCTTTCTTT.

This clone was seen a few times. The CDR3 DNA follows: TGTGCCAGCAGCGCGGGGGTTGGGTTAGCGGGAGTCAATGAGCAGTTCTTC. This encodes CASSAGVGLAGVNEQFF. The chain has TRBV9 and TRBJ2-1, with 9 bases matching TRBD2. Per germline, CDR1 SGDLS and CDR2 YYNGEE. V shed 3 bases, J shed 6 bases, and the junction held 13 bases outside the gene matches. The CDR3 extends over 17 amino acids.

CDR3 coding DNA: TGTGCCAGCAGCCAAGTAGGCCACTTAGCGACAGATACGCAGTATTTT. Amino acid sequence: CASSQVGHLATDTQYF. The chain is built from TRBV4-2 and TRBJ2-3; TRBD2 is a possible D gene (5 bases). The V end was cut by 1 base, the J end by 3 bases, with 14 bases between. CDR1 and CDR2 from the germline V gene are LGHNA and YNFKEQ. The CDR3 extends over 16 amino acids.

This chain connects TRBV6-1 to TRBJ1-2, with a tentative D call TRBD1 (5 bases). The CDR3 is 16 amino acids. Per the germline V gene, CDR1 is MNHNS and CDR2 is SASEGT. V was trimmed by 1 base and J by 2 bases, leaving 14 bases between them. CDR3 bases: TGTGCCAGCAGTGAAGTTAGACAGCCAAAAAACTATGGCTACACCTTC. As protein: CASSEVRQPKNYGYTF.

In its sample, this clone was seen once. The chain is built from TRBV29-1 and TRBJ1-1; 9 nucleotides line up with TRBD1. V trimming: 6 bases; J trimming: 1 base; junction bases outside the gene matches: 3. The CDR3 length is 13 residues. Germline CDR1 and CDR2: SQVTM and ANQGSEA. CDR3 residues: CSVDRGGNTEAFF. Written as DNA, the CDR3 is TGCAGCGTCGACAGGGGGGGGAACACTGAAGCTTTCTTT.